The 9 T cell receptor beta chains below all came from one sample that was sequenced in a study of T cell repertoires in cytomegalovirus infection. TCRdb fed the reads into MiXCR, producing one record per CDR3 protein. The sample consists of a few hundred thousand distinct CDR3 sequences, roughly 29% of them appearing once. Sequenced sample: PBMCs. These TCRs come from a human donor in good health (CMV status not recorded). Some clones in this sample may be carry-over from other donors' samples.

The chain joins TRBV7-9 to TRBJ2-7, with D possibly being TRBD2 (6 bases). Per the germline V gene, CDR1 is SEHNR and CDR2 is FQNEAQ (reference sequence). CDR3 length: 14 residues. V dropped 7 bases and J dropped 2 bases, with 15 bases sitting between them. The CDR3 reads CASTSVAVAYEQYF. The CDR3 nucleotides are TGTGCCAGCACCTCGGTAGCGGTGGCCTACGAGCAGTACTTC.

This clonotype showed up many times. The chain combines TRBV7-2 with TRBJ2-3; TRBD2 matches 10 bases. The V segment lost 4 bases and the J segment 4 bases; nucleotides outside the gene matches: 23. CDR1 is SGHTA, CDR2 FQGNSA, per germline. The CDR3 contains 21 residues. Here the CDR3 reads CASSSSPEYRKAGGTADTQYF. In nucleotides, the CDR3 is TGTGCCAGCAGCTCGTCCCCCGAATATCGAAAAGCGGGAGGGACGGCAGATACGCAGTATTTT.

This sequence joins TRBV12-3 or TRBV12-4 and TRBJ1-5; no clear D gene. V shed 0 bases and J shed 0 bases, with 3 bases lying between them. The CDR3 contains 14 residues. CDR3 protein: CASSLAPSNQPQHF. CDR3 bases: TGTGCCAGCAGTTTAGCCCCTAGCAATCAGCCCCAGCATTTT.

The chain carries TRBV6-2 or TRBV6-3 and TRBJ2-7; 8 nucleotides match TRBD1. This CDR3 has 13 amino acids. Germline loops: CDR1 MNHEY, CDR2 SVGEGT. J gave up 4 bases and V 8 bases, and 7 bases lay outside the gene matches. The CDR3 reads CASAQGAMYEQYF. In DNA, the CDR3 is TGTGCCAGCGCTCAGGGGGCGATGTACGAGCAGTACTTC.

In this sample, this clonotype turned up many times. Here the CDR3 reads CASSMALAGVNTGELFF. The CDR3 DNA sequence: TGTGCCAGCAGCATGGCTCTAGCGGGAGTTAACACCGGGGAGCTGTTTTTT. The chain combines TRBV7-2 with TRBJ2-2, with 10 bases identical to TRBD2. Trimming cost V 5 bases and J 2 bases; bases outside gene matches: 8. CDR3 length: 17 residues. Germline V gene lookup returns CDR1 SGHTA and CDR2 FQGNSA.

The rearrangement uses TRBV29-1 and TRBJ2-5; D call uncertain. Germline CDR1 and CDR2: SQVTM and ANQGSEA. Trimming took 5 bases from V and 4 from J, leaving 20 bases between them. This CDR3 is 15 amino acids long. The CDR3 bases are TGCAGCGTTAAAATCGGCCCTGCCCCGGGAGAGACCCAGTACTTC. Translating gives CSVKIGPAPGETQYF. Supplemented by reference TRBV29-1 and TRBJ2-5, the full variable domain reads SAVISQKPSRDICQRGTSLTIQCQVDSQVTMMFWYRQQPGQSLTLIATANQGSEATYESGFVIDKFPISRPNLTFSTLTVSNMSPEDSSIYLCSVKIGPAPGETQYFGPGTRLLVL.

This clonotype appeared many times. The junction differs from germline at one of its ends, possibly a read error. The genes are TRBV7-2 and TRBJ1-1; D is unresolved. CDR3 length equals 15 residues. CDR1 SGHTA and CDR2 FQGNSA come from the germline V gene. The CDR3 is CASSSAGSMKTEAFF. CDR3 DNA sequence: TGTGCCAGCAGCTCTGCCGGGTCCATGAAGACTGAAGCTTTCTTT.

The DNA of the CDR3 is TGTGCCACCAGTGATTCTTCGACAGCGACAGATACGCAGTATTTT. Its protein is CATSDSSTATDTQYF. The V call is TRBV24-1, the J call TRBJ2-3; the D gene is possibly TRBD1 (5 bases). Germline CDR1 reads KGHDR; CDR2 reads SFDVKD. V was trimmed by 2 bases and J by 3 bases, leaving 11 bases between them. The CDR3 has 15 amino acids.

This clonotype showed up just a few times. The rearrangement uses TRBV27 and TRBJ2-7, with D maybe TRBD1 (6 bases). The germline gives CDR1 MNHEY, CDR2 SMNVEV (reference sequence). V lost 1 base, J lost 4 bases, and 11 bases lay in between. The CDR3 is 14 residues long. CDR3 in amino acids: CASSLYARGYEQYF. CDR3 coding DNA: TGTGCCAGCAGTTTATATGCCAGGGGTTACGAGCAGTACTTC.